A single sample is the source of the 6 T cell receptor beta chains below, sequenced in a study of blood T cell repertoires in COVID-19. TCRdb's copy holds only in-frame clones and misses some; the assay was immunoSEQ multiplex PCR. The sample lists tens of thousands of clones; about 80% were seen once. Sequences were obtained from peripheral blood. These receptors were obtained from a human donor in a cohort sampled during active COVID-19.

This chain links TRBV6-5 with TRBJ2-1; 9 bases line up with TRBD1. The CDR3 is 13 residues long. Germline trimming cut 9 bases from V and 8 bases from J; bases unmatched to any gene: 8. Per germline, CDR1 MNHEY and CDR2 SVGAGI. The CDR3 nucleotides are TGTGCCAGTGGGGACAGGGCACAGTATGAGCAGTTCTTC. This sequence encodes CASGDRAQYEQFF.

The chain has TRBV4-3 and TRBJ2-7; TRBD1 agrees at 8 bases. With V trimmed by 3 bases and J by 5 bases, 9 bases remained unmatched. This CDR3 comprises 15 residues. Germline loops: CDR1 LGHNA, CDR2 YSLEER. The CDR3: CASSQGGQGSDEQYF. As DNA, the CDR3 is TGCGCCAGCAGCCAGGGAGGACAGGGATCCGACGAGCAGTACTTC.

V and J are TRBV28 and TRBJ1-6; no clear D gene. Germline-derived CDR1 and CDR2 are MDHEN and SYDVKM. V gave up 6 bases and J gave up 2 bases, with 5 bases separating them. The CDR3 is 13 residues long. The CDR3 sequence: CASRNTYNSPLHF. The CDR3 nucleotides are TGTGCCAGCAGAAATACCTATAATTCACCCCTCCACTTT. The full variable domain, completed using reference TRBV28 and TRBJ1-6, is DVKVTQSSRYLVKRTGEKVFLECVQDMDHENMFWYRQDPGLGLRLIYFSYDVKMKEKGDIPEGYSVSREKKERFSLILESASTNQTSMYLCASRNTYNSPLHFGNGTRLTVT.

The J gene is TRBJ2-3, the V gene TRBV9, with D uncertain. Germline assignment: CDR1 SGDLS and CDR2 YYNGEE. V lost 3 bases and J 3 bases, leaving 8 bases between the germline ends. The CDR3 extends over 13 amino acids. The CDR3 is CASSAFATDTQYF. The CDR3 DNA reads TGTGCCAGCAGCGCATTCGCGACAGATACGCAGTATTTT.

The chain employs TRBV9 and TRBJ2-3, with 11 nucleotides matching TRBD1. V shed 4 bases, J shed 1 base, and the junction held 11 bases outside the gene matches. Germline-derived CDR1 and CDR2 are SGDLS and YYNGEE. The CDR3 totals 18 residues. The CDR3 sequence: CASSPDRTGGWGTDTQYF. Written as DNA, the CDR3 is TGTGCCAGCAGCCCAGACAGGACAGGGGGCTGGGGCACAGATACGCAGTATTTT. Supplemented by reference TRBV9 and TRBJ2-3, the full variable domain reads DSGVTQTPKHLITATGQRVTLRCSPRSGDLSVYWYQQSLDQGLQFLIQYYNGEERAKGNILERFSAQQFPDLHSELNLSSLELGDSALYFCASSPDRTGGWGTDTQYFGPGTRLTVL.

V and J are TRBV27 and TRBJ2-6; D not resolved. The CDR3 covers 18 residues. CDR1 is MNHEY, CDR2 SMNVEV, per germline (reference sequence). Trimming removed 2 bases at V and 0 bases at J, with 14 bases between. As DNA, the CDR3 is TGTGCCAGCAGTTTAACCCCACCCAGGAACTCTGGGGCCAACGTCCTGACTTTC. Translating gives CASSLTPPRNSGANVLTF.